The T cell receptor (beta chain) described here comes from a study of beta chain features in type 1 diabetes. Overall study results and limits: PCR could preferentially amplify shorter templates, alike in patients and controls. Significant though moderate, a shortening of TCRB CDR3s appeared in all four CD4+ subsets of Type 1 diabetes patients.

Expressed TCRB transcripts were sequenced because the isolated RNA had all been reverse transcribed beforehand. Measured with immunoSEQ multiplex PCR; TCRdb has only the in-frame clones, and not every one. The sample consists of about 16,000 clones, approximately 50% of them appearing once. This clone was detected only a few times. The antigen is unknown. The sequencing input was stem cell memory CD4+ T cells from blood. This clonotype was obtained from a woman younger than 30 in good health.

CDR3 nucleotides: TGTGCCAGCAGCTTCCAGCGACCCGGGGCTGGAAACACCATATATTTT. Amino acid sequence: CASSFQRPGAGNTIYF. The chain combines TRBV7-2 with TRBJ1-3, with D uncertain. The CDR3 has 16 residues. The germline gives CDR1 SGHTA, CDR2 FQGNSA. Trimming took off 3 bases at V and 2 bases at J, with 14 bases between the two ends.